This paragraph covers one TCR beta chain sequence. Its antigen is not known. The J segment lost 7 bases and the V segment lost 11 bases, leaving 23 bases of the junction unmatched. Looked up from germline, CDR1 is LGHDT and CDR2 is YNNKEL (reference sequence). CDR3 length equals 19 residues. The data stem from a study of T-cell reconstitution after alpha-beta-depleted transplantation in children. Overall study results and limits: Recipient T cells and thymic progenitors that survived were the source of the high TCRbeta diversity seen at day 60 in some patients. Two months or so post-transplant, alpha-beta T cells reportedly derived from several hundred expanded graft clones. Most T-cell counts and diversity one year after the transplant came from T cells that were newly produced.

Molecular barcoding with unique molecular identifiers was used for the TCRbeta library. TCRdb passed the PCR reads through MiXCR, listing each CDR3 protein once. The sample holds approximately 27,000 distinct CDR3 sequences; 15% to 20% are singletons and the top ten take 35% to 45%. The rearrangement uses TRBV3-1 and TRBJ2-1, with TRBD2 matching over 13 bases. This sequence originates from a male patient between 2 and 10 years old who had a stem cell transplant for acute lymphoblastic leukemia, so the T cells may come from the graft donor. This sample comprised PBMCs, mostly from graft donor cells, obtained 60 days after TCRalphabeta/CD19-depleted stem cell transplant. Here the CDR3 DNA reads TGTGCCTCCTGCCAAGATCTCCGACTAGCGGGGGGCCTGGGGAATGAGCAGTTCTTC. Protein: CASCQDLRLAGGLGNEQFF.